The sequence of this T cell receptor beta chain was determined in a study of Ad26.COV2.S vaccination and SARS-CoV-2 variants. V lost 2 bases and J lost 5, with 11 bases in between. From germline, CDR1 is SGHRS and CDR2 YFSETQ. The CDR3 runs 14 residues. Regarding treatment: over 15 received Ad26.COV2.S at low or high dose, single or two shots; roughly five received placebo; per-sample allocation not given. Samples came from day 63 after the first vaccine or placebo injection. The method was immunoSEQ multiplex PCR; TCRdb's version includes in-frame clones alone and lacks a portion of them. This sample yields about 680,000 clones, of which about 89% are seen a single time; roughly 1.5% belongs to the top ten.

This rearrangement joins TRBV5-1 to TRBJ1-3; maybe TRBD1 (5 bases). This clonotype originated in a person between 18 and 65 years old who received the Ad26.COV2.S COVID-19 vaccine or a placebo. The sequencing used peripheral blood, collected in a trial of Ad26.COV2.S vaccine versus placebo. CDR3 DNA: TGCGCCAGCAGCTTAGACAGCGCGAGAAACACCATATATTTT. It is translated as CASSLDSARNTIYF.